This T cell receptor beta chain stems from a study of patients and donors after allogeneic stem cell transplantation. CDR1 and CDR2 (germline): MNHNS, SASEGT. The CDR3 contains 13 residues. V lost 2 bases and J lost 7, with 11 bases in between. TCRdb re-called the RT-PCR reads with MiXCR, one entry per CDR3 protein. The table lists some 960,000 distinct CDR3 sequences, about 20% of them singletons. This TCR derives from a human donor who was either an allogeneic HSCT recipient or a stem cell or donor lymphocyte infusion donor (not recorded which). It is not recorded whose cells these are; they may come from a transplant donor. The V gene is TRBV6-1, the J gene TRBJ1-1; no definite D call. Sequencing used blood, either unsorted or a sorted T cell fraction (not recorded which). CDR3 sequence (DNA): TGTGCCAGCAGTGAACGAGTGTATATTGAAGCTTTCTTT. Amino acid sequence: CASSERVYIEAFF.